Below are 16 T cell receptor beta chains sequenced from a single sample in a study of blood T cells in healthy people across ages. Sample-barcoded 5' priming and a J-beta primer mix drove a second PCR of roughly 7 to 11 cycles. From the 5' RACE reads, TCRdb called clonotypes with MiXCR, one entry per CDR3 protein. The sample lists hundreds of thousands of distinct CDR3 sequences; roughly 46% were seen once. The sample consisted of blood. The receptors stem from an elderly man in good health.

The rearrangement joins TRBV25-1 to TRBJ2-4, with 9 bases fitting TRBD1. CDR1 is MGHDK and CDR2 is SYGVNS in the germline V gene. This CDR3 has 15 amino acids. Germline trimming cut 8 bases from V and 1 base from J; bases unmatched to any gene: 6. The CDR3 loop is CASATGGRAKNIQYF. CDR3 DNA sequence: TGTGCCAGCGCGACAGGGGGTCGCGCCAAAAACATTCAGTACTTC.

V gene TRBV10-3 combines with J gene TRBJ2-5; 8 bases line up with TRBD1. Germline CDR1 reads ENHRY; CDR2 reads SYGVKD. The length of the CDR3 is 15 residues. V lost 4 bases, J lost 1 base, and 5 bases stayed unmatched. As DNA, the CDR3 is TGTGCCATCAGTGGGGACAGGAGGGCCCAAGAGACCCAGTACTTC. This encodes CAISGDRRAQETQYF.

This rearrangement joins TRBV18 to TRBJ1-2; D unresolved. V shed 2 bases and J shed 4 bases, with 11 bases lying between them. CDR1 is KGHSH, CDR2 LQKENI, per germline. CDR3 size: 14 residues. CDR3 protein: CASSPGVGTYGYTF. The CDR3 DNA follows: TGTGCCAGCTCACCAGGCGTGGGTACCTATGGCTACACCTTC. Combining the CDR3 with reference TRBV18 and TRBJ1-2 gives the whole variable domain NAGVMQNPRHLVRRRGQEARLRCSPMKGHSHVYWYRQLPEEGLKFMVYLQKENIIDESGMPKERFSAEFPKEGPSILRIQQVVRGDSAAYFCASSPGVGTYGYTFGSGTRLTVV.

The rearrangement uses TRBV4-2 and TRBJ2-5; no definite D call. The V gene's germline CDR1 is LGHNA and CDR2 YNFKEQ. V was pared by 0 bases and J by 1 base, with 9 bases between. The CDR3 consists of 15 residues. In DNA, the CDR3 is TGTGCCAGCAGCCAAGATCAGAACAGCCAAGAGACCCAGTACTTC. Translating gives CASSQDQNSQETQYF.

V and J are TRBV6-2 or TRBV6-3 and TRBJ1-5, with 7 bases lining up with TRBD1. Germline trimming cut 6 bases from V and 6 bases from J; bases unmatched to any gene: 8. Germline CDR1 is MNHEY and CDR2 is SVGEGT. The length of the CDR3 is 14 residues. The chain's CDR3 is CASSSGGPVQPQHF. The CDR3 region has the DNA TGTGCCAGCAGCTCAGGGGGTCCTGTTCAGCCCCAGCATTTT.

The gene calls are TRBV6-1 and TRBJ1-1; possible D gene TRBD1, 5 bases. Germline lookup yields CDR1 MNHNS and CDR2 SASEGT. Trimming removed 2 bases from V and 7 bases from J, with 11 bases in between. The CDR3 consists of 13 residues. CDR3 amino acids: CASSEITGYEAFF. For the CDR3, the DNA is TGTGCCAGCAGTGAAATCACAGGCTATGAAGCTTTCTTT.

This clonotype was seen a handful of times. CDR3 amino acids: CASSLPIQTDEQYF. For the CDR3, the DNA is TGTGCCAGCAGTTTACCCATACAGACAGACGAGCAGTACTTC. The chain carries TRBV28 and TRBJ2-7; tentatively, D is TRBD1 (5 bases). Trimming removed 2 bases at V and 5 bases at J, with 13 bases between. Germline CDR1 and CDR2: MDHEN and SYDVKM. The CDR3 spans 14 residues.

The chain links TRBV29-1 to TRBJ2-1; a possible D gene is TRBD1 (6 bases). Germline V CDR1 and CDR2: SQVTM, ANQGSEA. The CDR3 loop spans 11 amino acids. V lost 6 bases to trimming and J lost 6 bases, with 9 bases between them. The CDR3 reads CSVHRVNEQFF. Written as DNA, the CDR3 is TGCAGCGTCCACAGGGTCAATGAGCAGTTCTTC.

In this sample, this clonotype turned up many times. CDR3: CASSQDRAGETQYF. As DNA, the CDR3 is TGTGCCAGCAGCCAGGACCGGGCGGGGGAGACCCAGTACTTC. V gene TRBV5-5 combines with J gene TRBJ2-5, with TRBD2 as a possible D gene (6 bases). CDR3 size: 14 residues. V shed 4 bases and J shed 5 bases, with 15 bases lying between them. CDR1 is SGHKS and CDR2 is YYEKEE in the germline V gene (reference sequence).

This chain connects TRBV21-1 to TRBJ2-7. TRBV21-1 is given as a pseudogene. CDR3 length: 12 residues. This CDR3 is CASRSHMGEQYF. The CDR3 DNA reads TGTGCCAGCAGATCTCACATGGGCGAGCAGTACTTC.

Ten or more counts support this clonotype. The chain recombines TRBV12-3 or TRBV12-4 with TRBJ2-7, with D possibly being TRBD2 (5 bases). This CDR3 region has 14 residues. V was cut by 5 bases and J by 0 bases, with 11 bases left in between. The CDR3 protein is CASSPTGVSYEQYF. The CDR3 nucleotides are TGTGCCAGCAGTCCAACCGGGGTCTCCTACGAGCAGTACTTC.

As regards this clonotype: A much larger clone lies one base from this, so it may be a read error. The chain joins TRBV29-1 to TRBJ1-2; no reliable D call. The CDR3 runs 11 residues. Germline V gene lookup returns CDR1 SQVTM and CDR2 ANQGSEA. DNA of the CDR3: TGCAGCGCCGGACTGACTTATGGCTACATCTTC. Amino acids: CSAGLTYGYIF.

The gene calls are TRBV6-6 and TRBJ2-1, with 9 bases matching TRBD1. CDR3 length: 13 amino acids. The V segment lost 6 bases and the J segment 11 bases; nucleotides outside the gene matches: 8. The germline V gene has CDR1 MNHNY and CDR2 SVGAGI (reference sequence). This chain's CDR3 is CASRQRDREKQFF. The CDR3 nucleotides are TGTGCCAGCAGGCAACGGGACAGGGAGAAGCAGTTCTTC.

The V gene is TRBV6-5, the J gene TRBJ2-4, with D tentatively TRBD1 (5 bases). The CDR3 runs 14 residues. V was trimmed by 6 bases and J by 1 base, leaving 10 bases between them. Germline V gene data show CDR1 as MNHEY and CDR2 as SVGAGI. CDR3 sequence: CASRQGMAKNIQYF. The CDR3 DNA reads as TGTGCCAGCAGGCAGGGTATGGCCAAAAACATTCAGTACTTC.

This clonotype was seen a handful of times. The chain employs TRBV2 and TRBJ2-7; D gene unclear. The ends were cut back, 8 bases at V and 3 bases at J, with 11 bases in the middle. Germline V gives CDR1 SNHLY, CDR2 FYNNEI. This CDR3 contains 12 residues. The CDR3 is CASGFNRYEQYF. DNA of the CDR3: TGTGCCAGCGGGTTCAATCGCTACGAGCAGTACTTC.

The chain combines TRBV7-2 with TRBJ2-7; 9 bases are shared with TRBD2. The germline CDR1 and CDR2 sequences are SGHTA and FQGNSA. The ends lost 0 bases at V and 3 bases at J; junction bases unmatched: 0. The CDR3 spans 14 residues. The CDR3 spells CASSLARGGYEQYF. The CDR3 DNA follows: TGTGCCAGCAGCTTAGCGCGGGGGGGCTACGAGCAGTACTTC. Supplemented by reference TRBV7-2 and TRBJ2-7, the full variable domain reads GAGVSQSPSNKVTEKGKDVELRCDPISGHTALYWYRQSLGQGLEFLIYFQGNSAPDKSGLPSDRFSAERTGGSVSTLTIQRTQQEDSAVYLCASSLARGGYEQYFGPGTRLTVT.